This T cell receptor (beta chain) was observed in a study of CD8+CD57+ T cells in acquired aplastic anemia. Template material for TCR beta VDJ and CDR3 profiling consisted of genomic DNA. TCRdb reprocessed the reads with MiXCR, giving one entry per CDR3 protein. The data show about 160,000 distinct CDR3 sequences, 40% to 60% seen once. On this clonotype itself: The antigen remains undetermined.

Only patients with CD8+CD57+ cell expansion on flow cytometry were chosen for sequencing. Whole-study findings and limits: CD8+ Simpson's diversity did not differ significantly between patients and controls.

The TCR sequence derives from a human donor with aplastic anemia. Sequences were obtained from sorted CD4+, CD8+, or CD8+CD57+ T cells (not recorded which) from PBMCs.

CDR3 in DNA: TGTGCCAGCAGTTTGGCAGGGGGCCCTTTTTTAGCCAATCAGCCCCAGCATTTT. Translation gives CASSLAGGPFLANQPQHF. The chain joins TRBV27 to TRBJ1-5; 8 bases are shared with TRBD1. Germline CDR1 and CDR2: MNHEY and SMNVEV (reference sequence). Trimming took 3 bases from V and 3 from J; bases not matched to a gene: 13. The CDR3 contains 18 residues.